This T cell receptor (beta chain) is drawn from a study of technical replicates of blood from a handful of donors (dated by TCRdb to about 2017). The library was obtained by the immunoSEQ multiplex PCR assay. The source is immuneACCESS, and TCRdb retained only in-frame sequences with V and J called. Part of the clones is not carried over; for the studies checked, unresolved V genes explain less than half of this, and the remainder is unexplained. The sample table shows more than 65,000 clones, and 75% to 95% are seen once. The ten top clones hold 0.37% of the sample. Based on the germline V gene, the CDR1 and CDR2 sequences are SGHDT and YYEEEE. From cysteine to phenylalanine, the CDR3 is 11 amino acids long. Left in the record is the CDR3 DNA by itself, 33 bases read in frame from the first base. At the junction V is shortened by 6 bases and J by 7 bases, with 10 bases in between. To note about this clone: The target of this receptor is not known. Base qualities are not recorded, but no much larger clone differs from it by a single base.

The sequenced sample consisted of T cells isolated from PBMCs. The clonotype originates from a human donor in good health. Some clones in this sample may be carry-over from other donors' samples. The sequence is built from TRBV5-6 and TRBJ1-1; 6 matching bases give a weak D call of TRBD1. The CDR3 has the sequence CASTTGNEAFF. The nucleotides read TGTGCCAGCACCACAGGGAATGAAGCTTTCTTT.